This is a list of T cell receptor beta chains from one sample in a study of CXCR3-negative and CXCR3-positive naive CD8 T cells. TCRdb re-called the 5' RACE reads and catalogs CDR3 proteins one per entry, DNA excluded. The listing contains some 60,000 distinct CDR3 sequences. Material: naive CXCR3+ CD8+ T cells from blood. These receptors came from a human donor in good health. Some clones in this sample may be carry-over from other donors' samples. Both conserved end residues are part of each CDR3. Size tells how often a clone was seen (once, few, many) or the class of an expanded clone, and some rows leave it out.

j_call,v_call,clone_size,cdr3_aa
TRBJ2-7,TRBV12-3/TRBV12-4,.,CASRPPGGGDEQYF
TRBJ2-7,TRBV28,.,CASSFEVAGSSYEQYF
TRBJ1-1,TRBV4-3,.,CASSQFREGTEAFF
TRBJ2-7,TRBV12-3/TRBV12-4,.,CASGAYRSSYEQYF
TRBJ2-7,TRBV4-3,.,CASSPGSGRDYEQYF
TRBJ2-7,TRBV25-1,.,CASSPGALPISSYEQYF
TRBJ1-4,TRBV14,.,CASSRTEKLFF
TRBJ2-4,TRBV5-1,.,CASSLLSGAGNIQYF
TRBJ1-1,TRBV12-3/TRBV12-4,.,CASSFPGGMEAFF
TRBJ2-5,TRBV20-1,.,CSARAGGPETQYF
TRBJ1-3,TRBV12-3/TRBV12-4,.,CASTPGGSGNTIYF
TRBJ1-1,TRBV13,.,CASSPGTGVGTEAFF
TRBJ2-7,TRBV6-2/TRBV6-3,.,CASSYRQGIYEQYF
TRBJ1-5,TRBV6-5,.,CGAGQNNQPQHF
TRBJ1-1,TRBV5-1,.,CASSFLRSSGAWNTEAFF
TRBJ1-5,TRBV15,.,CATSRDPEGLSNQPQHF
TRBJ2-7,TRBV27,.,CASTLGPGSSYEQYF
TRBJ2-2,TRBV7-3,.,CASSSPGQGSGELFF
TRBJ2-5,TRBV10-3,.,CATGTSGGQETQYF
TRBJ2-7,TRBV4-1,.,CASSQVRGLYEQYF
TRBJ1-2,TRBV2,.,CASTPGPPGIGGYTF
TRBJ1-5,TRBV19,.,CASSLAEYYNQPQHF
TRBJ1-2,TRBV4-3,.,CASSQDGGSYGYTF
TRBJ2-5,TRBV11-2,.,CASSLNPTARGWETQYF
TRBJ1-2,TRBV27,.,CASSLKGEYYGYTF
TRBJ2-7,TRBV28,.,CASTPPRGIYEQYF
TRBJ1-1,TRBV7-2,.,CASSFVQWGAEAFF
TRBJ2-4,TRBV7-4,.,CASSPRMGGAAKNIQYF
TRBJ2-3,TRBV21-1,.,CASSKSPSTDTQYF
TRBJ2-1,TRBV7-6,.,CASSASGTGVHEQFF
TRBJ2-3,TRBV29-1,.,CSVEVTGGSTDTQYF
TRBJ2-2,TRBV25-1,.,CASSEYSDNTGELFF
TRBJ2-7,TRBV4-3,.,CASSAVPGDHEQYF
TRBJ1-2,TRBV19,.,CASSLTGPIFGYTF
TRBJ2-1,TRBV6-2/TRBV6-3,.,CASSSTWTGWFRVFF
TRBJ2-2,TRBV7-9,.,CASSDILNTGELFF
TRBJ2-7,TRBV7-8,.,CASAGIRSYEQYF
TRBJ2-7,TRBV9,.,CASSVGSGMDYEQYF
TRBJ2-1,TRBV4-3,.,CASSQDTHSGYEQFF
TRBJ2-1,TRBV7-3,.,CASRDTAYNEQFF
TRBJ2-5,TRBV3-1,.,CASSPRLAGAGETQYF
TRBJ2-5,TRBV5-1,.,CASSLGFGGETQYF
TRBJ2-5,TRBV10-2,.,CASSESGILETQYF
TRBJ2-3,TRBV7-6,.,CAGSLAGGADTQYF
TRBJ2-1,TRBV29-1,.,CSVQLVDRGNNEQFF
TRBJ1-1,TRBV7-9,.,CASSLSVGVSTEAFF
TRBJ2-2,TRBV7-3,.,CASSSGQGSTGELFF
TRBJ2-7,TRBV29-1,.,CSVEIAGGTYEQYF
TRBJ2-2,TRBV5-5,.,CASIPRPGDTGELFF
TRBJ1-5,TRBV12-3/TRBV12-4,.,CASRAGTGYQPQHF
TRBJ2-3,TRBV3-1,.,CAAGEDENTDTQYF
TRBJ2-7,TRBV29-1,.,CSVEGTGTSEYEQYF
TRBJ2-1,TRBV7-3,.,CASSDLGAANNEQFF
TRBJ2-7,TRBV24-1,.,CATSDPYEQYF
TRBJ2-3,TRBV7-8,.,CASSSDTSGATDTQYF
TRBJ1-2,TRBV4-2,medium-sized,CASGNGYGYTF
TRBJ2-7,TRBV6-2/TRBV6-3,.,CASSYRGAFSYEQYF